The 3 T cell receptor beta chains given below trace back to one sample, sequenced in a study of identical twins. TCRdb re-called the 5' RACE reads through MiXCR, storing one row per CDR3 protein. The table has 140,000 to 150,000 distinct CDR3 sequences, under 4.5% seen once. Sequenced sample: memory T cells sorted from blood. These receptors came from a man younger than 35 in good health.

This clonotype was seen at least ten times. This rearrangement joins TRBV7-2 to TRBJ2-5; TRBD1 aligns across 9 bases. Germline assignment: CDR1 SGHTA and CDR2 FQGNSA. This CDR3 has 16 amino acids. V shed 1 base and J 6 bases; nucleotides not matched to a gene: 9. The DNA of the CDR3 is TGTGCCAGCAGCTTAGTCCGACAGGGGGGTGAGAAGACCCAGTACTTC. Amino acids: CASSLVRQGGEKTQYF.

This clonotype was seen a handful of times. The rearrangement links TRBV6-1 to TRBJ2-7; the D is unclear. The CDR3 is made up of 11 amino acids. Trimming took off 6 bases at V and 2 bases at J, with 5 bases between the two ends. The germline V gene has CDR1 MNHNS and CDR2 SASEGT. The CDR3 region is CASRTTYEQYF. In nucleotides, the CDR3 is TGTGCCAGCAGGACAACCTACGAGCAGTACTTC.

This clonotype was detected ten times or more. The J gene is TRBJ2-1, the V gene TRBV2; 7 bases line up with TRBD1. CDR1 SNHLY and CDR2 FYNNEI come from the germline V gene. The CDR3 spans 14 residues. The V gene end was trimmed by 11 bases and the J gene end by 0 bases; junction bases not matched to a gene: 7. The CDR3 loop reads CAARQGPSYNEQFF. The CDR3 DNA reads TGTGCCGCCCGACAGGGTCCCTCCTACAATGAGCAGTTCTTC. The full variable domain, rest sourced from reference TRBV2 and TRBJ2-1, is EPEVTQTPSHQVTQMGQEVILRCVPISNHLYFYWYRQILGQKVEFLVSFYNNEISEKSEIFDDQFSVERPDGSNFTLKIRSTKLEDSAMYFCAARQGPSYNEQFFGPGTRLTVL.